The next 23 T cell receptor beta chains were all read from a single sample in a study of Ad26.COV2.S vaccination and SARS-CoV-2 variants. Sequenced by immunoSEQ multiplex PCR; TCRdb stores in-frame clones only, minus some. The sample has 350,000 to 450,000 clones, 92% seen once. The starting material was peripheral blood, obtained after recovery from COVID-19. The receptors originated from a human donor who had recovered from COVID-19.

The rearrangement joins TRBV2 to TRBJ1-5, with D maybe TRBD1 (6 bases). With 1 base removed from V and 3 bases from J, the gap between germline ends came to 7 bases. From germline, CDR1 is SNHLY and CDR2 FYNNEI. The CDR3 is made up of 14 amino acids. CDR3 sequence: CASSEEGVNQPQHF. The CDR3 bases are TGTGCCAGCAGTGAAGAGGGGGTCAATCAGCCCCAGCATTTT.

The CDR3 coding sequence is TGTGCCAGCAGTACCCGGGTTTTCGGGGAGCTGTTTTTT. This sequence encodes CASSTRVFGELFF. V is TRBV12-3 or TRBV12-4 and J is TRBJ2-2; D uncertain. V lost 5 bases to trimming and J lost 7 bases, with 11 bases between them. The CDR3 extends over 13 amino acids.

The rearrangement uses TRBV2 and TRBJ1-3; no reliable D call. The germline CDR1 and CDR2 sequences are SNHLY and FYNNEI. Trimming left V 4 bases short and J 1 base short, with 8 bases between. CDR3 length: 14 amino acids. The CDR3 loop is CASSVKESGNTIYF. In DNA form, the CDR3 reads TGTGCCAGCAGTGTCAAAGAGTCTGGAAACACCATATATTTT.

CDR3 loop: CASSPGLAGGPGTQYF. CDR3 nucleotide sequence: TGTGCCAGCAGCCCAGGACTAGCGGGGGGCCCGGGGACCCAGTACTTC. The chain couples TRBV5-6 to TRBJ2-5, with 14 bases fitting TRBD2. CDR3 length equals 16 residues. With V trimmed by 4 bases and J by 7 bases, 9 bases remained unmatched. CDR1 and CDR2 from the germline V gene are SGHDT and YYEEEE.

The rearrangement joins TRBV5-1 to TRBJ1-2; tentative D call: TRBD1 (6 bases). Trimming took off 3 bases at V and 1 base at J, with 22 bases between the two ends. CDR1 is SGHRS and CDR2 is YFSETQ in the germline V gene. The CDR3 covers 18 residues. CDR3 amino acids: CASSSPGHPRKNNYGYTF. The CDR3 nucleotides read TGCGCCAGCAGCTCACCGGGACACCCGCGAAAGAATAACTATGGCTACACCTTC.

The chain uses TRBV20-1 and TRBJ2-1; a weak D match, TRBD2 (5 bases). This CDR3 region has 14 residues. Trimming took 3 bases from V and 4 from J, leaving 13 bases between them. The V gene's germline CDR1 is DFQATT and CDR2 SNEGSKA (reference sequence). The CDR3 spells CSASHRGIYNEQFF. The DNA for the CDR3 is TGCAGTGCTAGTCACCGGGGTATTTACAATGAGCAGTTCTTC.

This chain links TRBV9 with TRBJ2-5; TRBD2 agrees at 10 bases. J lost 5 bases, V lost 4 bases, and 11 bases had no gene match. The CDR3 length is 16 residues. CDR1 is SGDLS and CDR2 is YYNGEE in the germline V gene. The CDR3 loop reads CASSSRSSGGIETQYF. The DNA of the CDR3 is TGTGCCAGCAGCTCCCGGAGTAGCGGGGGGATCGAGACCCAGTACTTC.

This clone was found a few times. The chain combines TRBV6-2 or TRBV6-3 with TRBJ1-5; D is undetermined. From germline, CDR1 is MNHEY and CDR2 SVGEGT. Trimming cost V 0 bases and J 4 bases, with 10 bases left between them. The CDR3 sequence is 15 residues long. CDR3 loop: CASSYSDGWNQPQHF. The CDR3 nucleotides read TGTGCCAGCAGTTACTCGGACGGTTGGAATCAGCCCCAGCATTTT.

This chain joins TRBV6-5 and TRBJ1-2; possible D gene TRBD1, 5 bases. Germline V gives CDR1 MNHEY, CDR2 SVGAGI. V shed 2 bases and J shed 3 bases, with 13 bases lying between them. CDR3 length: 15 amino acids. CDR3 nucleotides: TGTGCCAGCAGTTACCCCGAGGTGGGGGACTATGGCTACACCTTC. It codes for CASSYPEVGDYGYTF.

The J gene is TRBJ1-1, the V gene TRBV28, with a tentative D call TRBD1 (5 bases). This CDR3 is built from 13 residues. CDR1 MDHEN and CDR2 SYDVKM come from the germline V gene. Trimming took 5 bases from V and 11 from J, leaving 18 bases between them. The CDR3 region is CASSLSDVRAAFF. In DNA, the CDR3 is TGTGCCAGCAGTCTCTCCGATGTCAGGGCTGCTTTCTTT.

Only one count was recorded for this clone. V is TRBV9 and J is TRBJ1-3; TRBD1 might be the D (5 bases). Trimming stripped 0 bases from V and 2 bases from J, with 6 bases between. From germline, CDR1 is SGDLS and CDR2 YYNGEE. This CDR3 contains 14 residues. CDR3 in DNA: TGTGCCAGCAGCGTAGCCAGGGCTGGAAACACCATATATTTT. Protein product: CASSVARAGNTIYF. Variable domain in full (rest from reference TRBV9 and TRBJ1-3): DSGVTQTPKHLITATGQRVTLRCSPRSGDLSVYWYQQSLDQGLQFLIQYYNGEERAKGNILERFSAQQFPDLHSELNLSSLELGDSALYFCASSVARAGNTIYFGEGSWLTVV.

CDR3 amino acids: CASGITGNQPQHF. The CDR3 region has the DNA TGTGCTAGTGGGATTACGGGCAATCAGCCCCAGCATTTT. The chain uses TRBV12-5 and TRBJ1-5; D uncertain. Germline V gene lookup returns CDR1 LGHNT and CDR2 FRNRAP. V was clipped by 6 bases and J by 2 bases, with 8 bases between them. There are 13 residues in the CDR3. Filled out from reference TRBV12-5 and TRBJ1-5, the complete variable domain reads DARVTQTPRHKVTEMGQEVTMRCQPILGHNTVFWYRQTMMQGLELLAYFRNRAPLDDSGMPKDRFSAEMPDATLATLKIQPSEPRDSAVYFCASGITGNQPQHFGDGTRLSIL.

V gene TRBV18 combines with J gene TRBJ1-4, with 7 bases that match TRBD1. The CDR3 runs 14 residues. CDR1 is KGHSH and CDR2 is LQKENI in the germline V gene. After removal of 3 bases from V and 5 bases from J, the junction contained 3 bases not matched to a gene. CDR3 coding DNA: TGTGCCAGCTCACCTCGGGACAGAAATGAAAAACTGTTTTTT. Protein sequence: CASSPRDRNEKLFF.

V gene TRBV6-5 combines with J gene TRBJ1-2; a possible D gene is TRBD1 (5 bases). Germline V CDR1 and CDR2: MNHEY, SVGAGI. V lost 5 bases and J lost 0, with 13 bases in between. CDR3 length: 15 residues. This chain's CDR3 is CASSRTGFSNYGYTF. The CDR3 DNA follows: TGTGCCAGCAGTAGAACAGGATTTTCTAACTATGGCTACACCTTC.

This sequence joins TRBV18 and TRBJ1-2, with D tentatively TRBD1 (5 bases). Germline CDR1 is KGHSH and CDR2 is LQKENI. Trimming took off 3 bases at V and 9 bases at J, with 20 bases between the two ends. The CDR3 consists of 15 residues. The CDR3 nucleotides read TGTGCCAGCTCACCCTCCGGGCACAGGACTGGGAGCTACACCTTC. Encoded protein: CASSPSGHRTGSYTF.

The chain joins TRBV6-5 to TRBJ1-2; 7 positions match TRBD1. Germline V CDR1 and CDR2: MNHEY, SVGAGI. The CDR3 has 14 amino acids. V shed 4 bases, J shed 5 bases, and the junction held 7 bases outside the gene matches. CDR3 loop: CASSFTGVGYGYTF. For the CDR3, the DNA is TGTGCCAGCAGTTTTACAGGGGTCGGGTATGGCTACACCTTC.

In nucleotides, the CDR3 is TGTGCCAGCAGTTACGGACAGGGTCATGGCTACGAGCAGTACTTC. This codes for CASSYGQGHGYEQYF. The J gene is TRBJ2-7, the V gene TRBV6-5; TRBD1 agrees at 8 bases. Germline V gene data show CDR1 as MNHEY and CDR2 as SVGAGI. Losses at the gene ends were 2 bases for V and 3 bases for J; bases not matched to a gene: 6. The CDR3 runs to 15 residues.

Comments on this clone: Other DNA sequences in the same sample also yield this CDR3. The chain is built from TRBV7-9 and TRBJ1-2; no definite D call. This CDR3 spans 11 amino acids. CDR1 is SEHNR and CDR2 is FQNEAQ in the germline V gene (reference sequence). The V and J ends lost 0 bases and 8 bases respectively, with 4 bases between them. The CDR3 reads CASSLAGGYTF. DNA for the CDR3: TGTGCCAGCAGCTTAGCTGGCGGCTACACCTTC.

The rearrangement uses TRBV20-1 and TRBJ2-5; weak D call: TRBD1 (5 bases). V was cut by 3 bases and J by 5 bases, with 16 bases left in between. The CDR3 is 14 residues long. Per germline, CDR1 DFQATT and CDR2 SNEGSKA (reference sequence). The CDR3 bases are TGCAGTGCTAGTTTGGACCCAGGGTGGGAGACCCAGTACTTC. It specifies CSASLDPGWETQYF.

The chain recombines TRBV27 with TRBJ1-5; no reliable D call. Trimming took 0 bases from V and 9 from J, leaving 12 bases between them. Germline-derived CDR1 and CDR2 are MNHEY and SMNVEV (reference sequence). CDR3 length equals 14 residues. CDR3 sequence (DNA): TGTGCCAGCAGTTTATCCTCCCTCCCGGGGCCCCAGCATTTT. It codes for CASSLSSLPGPQHF.

The chain joins TRBV11-2 to TRBJ1-1, with 7 bases aligning to TRBD1. The CDR3 consists of 14 residues. CDR1 is SGHAT and CDR2 is FQNNGV in the germline V gene. Losses at the gene ends were 4 bases for V and 1 base for J; bases not matched to a gene: 3. The CDR3, as DNA: TGTGCCAGCAGCTACCGACAGGGGAACACTGAAGCTTTCTTT. It codes for CASSYRQGNTEAFF.

This sequence joins TRBV11-2 and TRBJ1-4; D ambiguous. The CDR3 spans 15 residues. Germline lookup yields CDR1 SGHAT and CDR2 FQNNGV. Trimming took off 0 bases at V and 8 bases at J, with 13 bases between the two ends. The CDR3 bases are TGTGCCAGCAGCTTAGATTCGCGTGTCCGCGAAAAACTGTTTTTT. This sequence encodes CASSLDSRVREKLFF.

The V call is TRBV5-1, the J call TRBJ1-4, with TRBD1 as a possible D gene (5 bases). The V and J ends lost 4 bases and 2 bases respectively, with 21 bases between them. The CDR3 is 18 amino acids. CDR1 is SGHRS, CDR2 YFSETQ, per germline. The CDR3 reads CASSDRGQGTATNEKLFF. Here the CDR3 DNA reads TGCGCCAGCAGCGATAGAGGCCAGGGCACGGCGACTAATGAAAAACTGTTTTTT. The variable domain in full, completed from reference TRBV5-1 and TRBJ1-4, reads KAGVTQTPRYLIKTRGQQVTLSCSPISGHRSVSWYQQTPGQGLQFLFEYFSETQRNKGNFPGRFSGRQFSNSRSEMNVSTLELGDSALYLCASSDRGQGTATNEKLFFGSGTQLSVL.